The clone carrying this T cell receptor beta chain has just a few counts. Its antigen is undetermined. Libraries for TCR beta were made by quantitative 5'-RACE with molecular barcodes. From the 5' RACE reads, TCRdb called clonotypes with MiXCR, one entry per CDR3 protein. Of about 390,000 distinct CDR3 sequences in the sample, 20% to 25% are singletons; the top ten hold about 17%. The sample comes from a study of CD8 T cells in ankylosing spondylitis. Germline trimming cut 3 bases from V and 10 bases from J; bases unmatched to any gene: 7. There are 14 residues in the CDR3. Notes on the study in general: A motif in TCR beta, a set of about eight highly homologous variants, appeared characteristic of ankylosing spondylitis blood.

Sample: blood, either unsorted or a sorted T cell fraction (not recorded which). The V gene is TRBV12-3 or TRBV12-4, the J gene TRBJ2-1; the match to TRBD2 covers 9 bases. The clonotype comes from a male donor with ankylosing spondylitis. In DNA, the CDR3 is TGTGCCAGCAGTTTTGCGGGAGGGCCGGAGGAGCAGTTCTTC. Its translation is CASSFAGGPEEQFF.